The source of this TCR beta chain is a study of blood T cell repertoires in COVID-19. Study background: Material from acute and convalescent COVID-19 was sourced from the United States, Italy and Spain.

Germline V CDR1 and CDR2: MNHEY, SVGAGI. The junction had 4 bases not matched to a gene; V was cut back by 6 bases and J by 2 bases. This CDR3 is built from 14 residues. Data came from immunoSEQ multiplex PCR; TCRdb stores just in-frame clones and leaves some out. The sample carries roughly 170,000 clones, about 87% recorded once. The origin of this receptor is a man between 60 and 70 years old with acute or convalescent COVID-19. The V and J genes are TRBV6-5 and TRBJ1-5; TRBD1 matches at 7 bases. Input material: peripheral blood. Here the CDR3 reads CASSLGTGNQPQHF. For the CDR3, the DNA is TGTGCCAGCAGCCTCGGGACAGGCAATCAGCCCCAGCATTTT.